This T cell receptor beta chain came from a study of cytomegalovirus exposure and HLA in healthy donors. With regard to this clone: Its antigen is currently unknown.

Assay: immunoSEQ multiplex PCR; the TCRdb copy retains only in-frame clones and omits some. The sample holds nearly 200,000 clones, around 83% seen once. Germline V gives CDR1 LNHNV, CDR2 YYDKDF (reference sequence). Deletions cut 9 bases from V and 4 bases from J, with 10 bases between. The CDR3 spans 12 residues. Whole-study findings and limits: 164 TCR beta chains were listed as cytomegalovirus-associated. Accounts indicate the classifier identified cytomegalovirus status with strong specificity and sensitivity. Through in vitro validation, three CMV-associated chains were shown to be specific for CMV antigens. Subsequent analysis found a tendency for first-cohort TCR clusters to co-occur within the approximately 130 validation repertoires.

The specimen was PBMCs. The receptor was derived from a woman aged 30 to 39 in good health and CMV-seropositive. This chain links TRBV15 with TRBJ1-5; D possibly corresponds to TRBD1 (5 bases). CDR3 sequence: CATGARNQPQHF. In DNA form, the CDR3 reads TGTGCCACTGGGGCGAGGAATCAGCCCCAGCATTTT.